The T cell receptor beta chain under discussion was sequenced for a study of liver allograft versus peripheral blood T cells. As for the study in general: Peripheral blood of the recipients supplied T cell receptor repertoires that were compared with those in transplanted livers.

This clonotype is categorized as medium-sized. TCRdb recomputed calls from the reads with MiXCR, one row per CDR3 protein. The sample contains about 5,600 distinct CDR3 sequences, 14% of which appear only once. Germline assignment: CDR1 SGHTA and CDR2 FQGNSA. The ends were cut back, 5 bases at V and 1 base at J, with 9 bases in the middle. The CDR3 has 14 amino acids. The sequence came from a human patient who had a liver transplant. The graft donor may be the source of some T cells. This sequence joins TRBV7-2 and TRBJ1-3, with D maybe TRBD1 (5 bases). Written as DNA, the CDR3 is TGTGCCAGCAGCCCGTGGGGGTCTGGAAACACCATATATTTT. Amino acids: CASSPWGSGNTIYF.